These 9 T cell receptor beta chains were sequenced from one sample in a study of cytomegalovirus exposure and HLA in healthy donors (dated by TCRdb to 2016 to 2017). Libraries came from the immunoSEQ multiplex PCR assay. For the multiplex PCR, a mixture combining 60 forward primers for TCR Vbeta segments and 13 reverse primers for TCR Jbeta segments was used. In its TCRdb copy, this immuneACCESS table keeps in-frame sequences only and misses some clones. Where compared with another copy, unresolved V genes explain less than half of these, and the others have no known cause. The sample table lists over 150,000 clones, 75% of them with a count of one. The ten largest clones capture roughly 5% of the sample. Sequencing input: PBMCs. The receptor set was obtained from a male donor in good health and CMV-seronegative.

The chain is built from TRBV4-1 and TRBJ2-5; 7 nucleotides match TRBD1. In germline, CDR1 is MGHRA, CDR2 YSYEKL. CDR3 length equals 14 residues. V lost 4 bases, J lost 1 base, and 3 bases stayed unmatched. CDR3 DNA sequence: TGCGCCAGCAGCCGGGGGACAGCCCAAGAGACCCAGTACTTC. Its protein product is CASSRGTAQETQYF.

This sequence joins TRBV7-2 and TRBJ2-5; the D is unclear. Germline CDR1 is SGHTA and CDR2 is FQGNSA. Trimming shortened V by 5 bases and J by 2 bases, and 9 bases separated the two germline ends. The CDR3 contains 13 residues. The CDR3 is CASSLDWQETQYF. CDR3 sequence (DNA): TGTGCCAGCAGCCTCGACTGGCAAGAGACCCAGTACTTC.

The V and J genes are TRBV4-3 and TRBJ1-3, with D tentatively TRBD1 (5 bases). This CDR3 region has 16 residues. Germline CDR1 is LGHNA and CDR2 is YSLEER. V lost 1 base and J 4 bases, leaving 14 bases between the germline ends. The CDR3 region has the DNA TGCGCCAGCAGCCAAGTCGTCGGGGCGGGGGGAAACACCATATATTTT. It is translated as CASSQVVGAGGNTIYF.

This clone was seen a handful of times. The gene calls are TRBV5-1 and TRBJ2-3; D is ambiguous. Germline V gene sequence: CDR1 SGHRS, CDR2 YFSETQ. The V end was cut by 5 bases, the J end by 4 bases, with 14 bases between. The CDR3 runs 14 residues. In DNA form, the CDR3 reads TGCGCCAGCAGGTCGGAGAACGCGGCAGATACGCAGTATTTT. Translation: CASRSENAADTQYF. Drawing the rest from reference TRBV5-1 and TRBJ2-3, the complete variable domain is KAGVTQTPRYLIKTRGQQVTLSCSPISGHRSVSWYQQTPGQGLQFLFEYFSETQRNKGNFPGRFSGRQFSNSRSEMNVSTLELGDSALYLCASRSENAADTQYFGPGTRLTVL.

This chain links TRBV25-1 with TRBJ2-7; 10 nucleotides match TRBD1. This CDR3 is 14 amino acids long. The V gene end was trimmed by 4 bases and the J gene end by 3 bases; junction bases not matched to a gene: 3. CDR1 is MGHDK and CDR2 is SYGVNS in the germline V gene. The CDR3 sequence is CASSARTGGYEQYF. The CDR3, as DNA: TGTGCCAGCAGTGCCCGGACAGGGGGCTACGAGCAGTACTTC.

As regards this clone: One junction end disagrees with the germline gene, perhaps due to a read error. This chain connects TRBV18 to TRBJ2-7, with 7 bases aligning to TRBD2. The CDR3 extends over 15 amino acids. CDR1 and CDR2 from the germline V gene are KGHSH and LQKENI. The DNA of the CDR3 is TGTGCCAGCACACCGGGGGAGGGACGAGGTTACGAGCAGTACTTC. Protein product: CASTPGEGRGYEQYF. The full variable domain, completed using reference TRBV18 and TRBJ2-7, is NAGVMQNPRHLVRRRGQEARLRCSPMKGHSHVYWYRQLPEEGLKFMVYLQKENIIDESGMPKERFSAEFPKEGPSILRIQQVVRGDSAAYFCASTPGEGRGYEQYFGPGTRLTVT.

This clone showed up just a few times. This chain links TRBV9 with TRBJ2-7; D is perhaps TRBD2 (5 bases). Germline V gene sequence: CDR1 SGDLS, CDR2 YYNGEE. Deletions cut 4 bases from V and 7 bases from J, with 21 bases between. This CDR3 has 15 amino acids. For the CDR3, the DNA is TGTGCCAGCAGCCCGGACTCGTTTAGCACAAGTGAGCAGTACTTC. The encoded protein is CASSPDSFSTSEQYF.

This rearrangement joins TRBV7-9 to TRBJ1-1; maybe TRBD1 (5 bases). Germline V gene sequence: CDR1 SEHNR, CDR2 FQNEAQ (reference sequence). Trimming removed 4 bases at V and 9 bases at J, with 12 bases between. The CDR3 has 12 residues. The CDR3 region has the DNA TGTGCCAGCAGCTCAGGGTTGGCTCAAGCTTTCTTT. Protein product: CASSSGLAQAFF.

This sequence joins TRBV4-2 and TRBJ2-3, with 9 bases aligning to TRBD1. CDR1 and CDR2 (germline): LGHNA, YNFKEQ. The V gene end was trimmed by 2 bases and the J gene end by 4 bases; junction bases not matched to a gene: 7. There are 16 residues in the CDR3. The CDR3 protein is CASSQMDRGYPDTQYF. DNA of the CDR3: TGTGCCAGCAGCCAAATGGACAGGGGTTACCCAGATACGCAGTATTTT.